This TCR beta chain was recovered during a study of blood T cell repertoires in COVID-19. Data came from immunoSEQ multiplex PCR; TCRdb stores just in-frame clones and leaves some out. Among about 280,000 clones listed, approximately 83% were seen once. This CDR3 is 14 amino acids long. The germline V and J ends were trimmed by 4 bases and 6 bases, with 13 bases remaining between them. Germline V CDR1 and CDR2: SGHTA, FQGNSA. Sequencing was done on a sample of peripheral blood. The rearrangement uses TRBV7-2 and TRBJ1-5; weak D call: TRBD1 (6 bases). The receptor was isolated from a woman in her twenties or thirties who had recovered from COVID-19. DNA for the CDR3: TGTGCCAGCAGCTCAATCAGGGGTGGTCAGCCCCAGCATTTT. Its protein product is CASSSIRGGQPQHF.